A single sample gave rise to the 8 T cell receptor beta chains below, sequenced in a study of identical twins. TCRdb re-called the 5' RACE reads through MiXCR, storing one row per CDR3 protein. The sample lists 1.5 million to 2 million distinct CDR3 sequences; under 35% were seen once. The sample comprised cord blood. The source is a newborn girl in good health.

The chain carries TRBV12-3 or TRBV12-4 and TRBJ2-7, with a possible D match to TRBD1 (5 bases). V lost 4 bases to trimming and J lost 7 bases, with 17 bases between them. The CDR3 loop spans 14 amino acids. CDR3 amino acids: CASSSPPQGNEQYF. DNA of the CDR3: TGTGCCAGCAGTTCCCCACCCCAGGGCAATGAGCAGTACTTC.

V is TRBV7-9 and J is TRBJ2-3, with TRBD2 as a possible D gene (6 bases). The V end was cut by 4 bases, the J end by 4 bases, with 21 bases between. Germline lookup yields CDR1 SEHNR and CDR2 FQNEAQ (reference sequence). The CDR3 consists of 17 residues. CDR3: CASSSGGFRERADTQYF. The CDR3 nucleotides are TGTGCCAGCAGCTCAGGAGGTTTTCGGGAGCGCGCAGATACGCAGTATTTT.

V usage is TRBV24-1 and J usage is TRBJ1-4, with 8 positions matching TRBD1. The CDR3 contains 14 residues. Trimming cost V 4 bases and J 7 bases; bases outside gene matches: 4. CDR1 is KGHDR and CDR2 is SFDVKD in the germline V gene. CDR3 residues: CATSETGGSEKLFF. The CDR3 DNA sequence: TGTGCCACCAGTGAAACAGGGGGGAGTGAAAAACTGTTTTTT.

The gene calls are TRBV20-1 and TRBJ2-1; 10 bases match TRBD2. The CDR3 runs to 15 residues. CDR1 DFQATT and CDR2 SNEGSKA come from the germline V gene (reference sequence). The V segment lost 7 bases and the J segment 6 bases; nucleotides outside the gene matches: 12. The CDR3 protein is CSVILSGGFFNEQFF. In DNA, the CDR3 is TGCAGTGTCATACTTAGCGGGGGGTTCTTCAATGAGCAGTTCTTC.

This clonotype was counted a few times. The chain recombines TRBV7-2 with TRBJ2-3; D may be TRBD1 or TRBD2 (5 bases each). This CDR3 has 14 amino acids. Germline V gene lookup returns CDR1 SGHTA and CDR2 FQGNSA. Trimming stripped 3 bases from V and 2 bases from J, with 9 bases between. The CDR3: CASSFPGTTDTQYF. CDR3 coding DNA: TGTGCCAGCAGCTTCCCAGGGACCACAGATACGCAGTATTTT. Complete variable domain (other parts from reference TRBV7-2 and TRBJ2-3): GAGVSQSPSNKVTEKGKDVELRCDPISGHTALYWYRQSLGQGLEFLIYFQGNSAPDKSGLPSDRFSAERTGGSVSTLTIQRTQQEDSAVYLCASSFPGTTDTQYFGPGTRLTVL.

The V call is TRBV20-1, the J call TRBJ2-1; 8 bases fit TRBD2. This CDR3 has 14 residues. Trimming at V came to 6 bases and at J to 3 bases, leaving 7 bases not matched to a gene. Germline V CDR1 and CDR2: DFQATT, SNEGSKA (reference sequence). CDR3 sequence (DNA): TGCAGTGCGGTTTTAGCGGGGTTCTACAATGAGCAGTTCTTC. This gives the protein CSAVLAGFYNEQFF.

The J gene is TRBJ1-4, the V gene TRBV5-1; D is possibly TRBD1 (5 bases). The CDR3 covers 16 residues. Germline CDR1 SGHRS, CDR2 YFSETQ. Trimming shortened V by 0 bases and J by 0 bases, and 9 bases separated the two germline ends. This chain's CDR3 is CASSLGQPSTNEKLFF. CDR3 DNA: TGCGCCAGCAGCTTGGGACAGCCCTCAACTAATGAAAAACTGTTTTTT.

The chain is built from TRBV10-3 and TRBJ2-5, with TRBD2 identical over 9 bases. Germline lookup yields CDR1 ENHRY and CDR2 SYGVKD. The CDR3 extends over 15 amino acids. Trimming at V came to 2 bases and at J to 11 bases, leaving 12 bases not matched to a gene. The CDR3 region has the DNA TGTGCCATCAGTGAGCCTAGCGGGACTCGGGATGAGCAGTACTTC. It specifies CAISEPSGTRDEQYF.